This T cell receptor beta chain was identified in a study of blood T cells in healthy people across ages. It was with a sample-barcoded 5' primer and a J-beta primer mix that a second PCR of about 6 to 12 cycles was run. TCRdb redid the calling of the 5' RACE reads with MiXCR, one entry per CDR3 protein. The sample has 650,000 to 800,000 distinct CDR3 sequences; more than 40% are singletons. Study-level results: Older individuals had lower TCR beta diversity per million T cells (the decline was roughly linear).

As concerns this clonotype: What it binds is unknown.

V lost 0 bases and J 11 bases, leaving 14 bases between the germline ends. The CDR3 is 15 residues long. Germline CDR1 reads LGHDT; CDR2 reads YNNKEL (reference sequence). The source of this sequence is a man in his fifties or sixties in good health. The J gene is TRBJ1-6, the V gene TRBV3-1; perhaps TRBD1 as D (5 bases). The sample comprised blood. CDR3 DNA: TGTGCCAGCAGCCAAGATGGGACGCTCAGCGCACCCCTCCACTTT. This sequence encodes CASSQDGTLSAPLHF.